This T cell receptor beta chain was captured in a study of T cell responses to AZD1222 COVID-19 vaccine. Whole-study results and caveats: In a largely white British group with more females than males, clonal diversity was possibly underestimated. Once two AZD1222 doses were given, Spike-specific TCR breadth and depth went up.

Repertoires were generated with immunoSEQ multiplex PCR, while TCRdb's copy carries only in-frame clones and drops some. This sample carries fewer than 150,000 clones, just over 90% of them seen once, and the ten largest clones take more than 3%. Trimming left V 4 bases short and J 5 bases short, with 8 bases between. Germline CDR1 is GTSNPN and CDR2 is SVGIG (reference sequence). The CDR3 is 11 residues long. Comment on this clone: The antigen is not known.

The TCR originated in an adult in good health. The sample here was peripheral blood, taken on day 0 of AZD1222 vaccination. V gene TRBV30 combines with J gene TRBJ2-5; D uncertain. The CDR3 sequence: CAWKGSETQYF. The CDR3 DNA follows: TGTGCCTGGAAGGGTTCGGAGACCCAGTACTTC.